This T cell receptor beta chain derives from a study of cytomegalovirus exposure and HLA in healthy donors. Regarding the study as a whole: In a later analysis, a missense DCLRE1C variant was linked to TCR beta V- and J-gene trimming. Listed as cytomegalovirus-associated were about 160 TCR beta chains.

Germline V gene data show CDR1 as SGHTA and CDR2 as FQGNSA. Deletions cut 6 bases from V and 2 bases from J, with 20 bases between. The CDR3 is made up of 17 amino acids. This clone came up a few times. The antigen is undetermined. The PCR ran on 60 Vbeta and 13 Jbeta primers. Original processing methods: Later reanalysis found roughly 80 million unique TCR beta chains, roughly 10 million of them shared. The data were produced by immunoSEQ multiplex PCR, yet TCRdb's version contains in-frame clones alone and is incomplete. The DNA was the basis for D and trimming; V, J and clone size are from that table. This table has about 77,000 clones, over 60% appearing once.

The TCR sequence derives from a man between 35 and 55 years old in good health and CMV-seronegative. The sequencing input was PBMCs. V usage is TRBV7-2 and J usage is TRBJ2-1; weak D call: TRBD2 (6 bases). CDR3 sequence (DNA): TGTGCCAGCAGACGCCTTTTGGGTGGGAGGACCTACAATGAGCAGTTCTTC. Translating it yields CASRRLLGGRTYNEQFF.